This TCR beta chain derives from a study of blood T cell repertoires in COVID-19. The repertoire was sequenced with immunoSEQ multiplex PCR; TCRdb's copy has only in-frame clones and lacks some. The repertoire holds approximately 290,000 clones, with about 85% as singletons. Germline CDR1 MNHEY, CDR2 SMNVEV (reference sequence). This CDR3 is built from 16 residues. V was pared by 8 bases and J by 4 bases, with 10 bases of the junction left unmatched. This sequence was found in a man in his late teens or twenties with active or convalescent COVID-19. The chain carries TRBV27 and TRBJ2-2; TRBD2 aligns across 10 bases. Sequenced: peripheral blood. CDR3 bases: TGTGCCAGCCAGGGAGCGGGAGGGGATATCACCGGGGAGCTGTTTTTT. Protein product: CASQGAGGDITGELFF.